Each of the 3 T cell receptor beta chains below was sequenced from the same sample in a study of monozygotic twins with inflammatory bowel disease. TCRdb reprocessed the 5' RACE reads and reports one entry per CDR3 protein, with no DNA. The sample features around 450,000 distinct CDR3 sequences, with approximately 2.4% in its top ten. Sequenced material: blood. The source is a human donor with ulcerative colitis or Crohn's disease, or a healthy co-twin of an affected twin (not recorded which).

V gene TRBV7-2 combines with J gene TRBJ1-5; TCRdb lists TRBD1, though no DNA is available to test this call. Looked up from germline, CDR1 is SGHTA and CDR2 is FQGNSA. There are 17 residues in the CDR3. The chain's CDR3 is CASSLRDSVYSNQPQHF.

The rearrangement links TRBV11-2 to TRBJ2-3; TCRdb lists TRBD2, though no DNA is available to test this call. This CDR3 region has 18 residues. Germline CDR1 SGHAT, CDR2 FQNNGV. CDR3 region: CASSLTSIAEMSTDTQYF.

The rearrangement joins TRBV2 to TRBJ1-1. The CDR3 has 17 amino acids. Germline V gives CDR1 SNHLY, CDR2 FYNNEI. The CDR3 sequence: CASRYGLGGGGVAEAFF.